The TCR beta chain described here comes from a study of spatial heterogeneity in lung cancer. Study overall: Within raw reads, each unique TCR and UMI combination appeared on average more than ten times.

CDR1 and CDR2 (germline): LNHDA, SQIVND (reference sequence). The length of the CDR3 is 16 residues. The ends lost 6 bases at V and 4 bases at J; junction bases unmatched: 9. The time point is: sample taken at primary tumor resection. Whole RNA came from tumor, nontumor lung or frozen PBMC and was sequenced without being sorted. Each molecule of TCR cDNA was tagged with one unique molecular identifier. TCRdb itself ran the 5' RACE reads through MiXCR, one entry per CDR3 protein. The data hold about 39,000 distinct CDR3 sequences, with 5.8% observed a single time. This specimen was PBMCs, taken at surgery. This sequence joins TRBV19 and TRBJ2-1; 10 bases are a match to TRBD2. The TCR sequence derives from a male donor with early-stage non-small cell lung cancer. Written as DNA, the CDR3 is TGTGCCAGTAGCCAACTAGCGGGGAATAAATACAATGAGCAGTTCTTC. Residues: CASSQLAGNKYNEQFF.